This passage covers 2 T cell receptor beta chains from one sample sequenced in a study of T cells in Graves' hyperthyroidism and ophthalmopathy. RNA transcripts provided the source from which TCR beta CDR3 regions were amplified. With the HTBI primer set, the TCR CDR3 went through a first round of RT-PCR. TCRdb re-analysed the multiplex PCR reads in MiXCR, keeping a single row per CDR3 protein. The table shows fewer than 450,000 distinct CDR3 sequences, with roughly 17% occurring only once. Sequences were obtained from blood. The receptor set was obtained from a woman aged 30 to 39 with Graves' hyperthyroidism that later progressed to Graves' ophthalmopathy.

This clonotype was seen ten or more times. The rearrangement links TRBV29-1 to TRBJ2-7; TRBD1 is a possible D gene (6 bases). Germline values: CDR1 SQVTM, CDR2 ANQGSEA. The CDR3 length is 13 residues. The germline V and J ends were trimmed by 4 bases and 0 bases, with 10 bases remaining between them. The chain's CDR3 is CSVVAGDSYEQYF. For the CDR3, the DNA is TGCAGCGTTGTAGCAGGGGACTCCTACGAGCAGTACTTC.

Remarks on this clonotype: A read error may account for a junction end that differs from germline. CDR3 coding DNA: TGTGCCAGCAACCAGGGTTTCTACGACACCGGGGGGCTGTTTTTT. This encodes CASNQGFYDTGGLFF. This chain joins TRBV19 and TRBJ2-2, with D perhaps TRBD2 (6 bases). Germline V CDR1 and CDR2: LNHDA, SQIVND (reference sequence). CDR3 length equals 15 residues.